This note documents a single T cell receptor beta chain sequence. The germline V gene has CDR1 SGHAT and CDR2 FQNNGV. Deletions cut 2 bases from V and 6 bases from J, with 19 bases between. This CDR3 is built from 17 residues. The PCR was carried out with 60 Vbeta primers and 13 Jbeta primers. Some clones are missing from TCRdb's copy, which holds only in-frame ones; the method was immunoSEQ multiplex PCR. The table includes about 200,000 clones, more than 60% detected once. The source of the sample is a study of cytomegalovirus exposure and HLA in healthy donors. Sequencing used PBMCs. V and J are TRBV11-2 and TRBJ2-2; D is possibly TRBD1 (6 bases). This TCR was sampled from a man in his fifties or sixties in good health and CMV-seronegative. CDR3 DNA sequence: TGTGCCAGCAGCTTAATTAGGAGAGGGGGAAGGGCCGGGGAGCTGTTTTTT. This encodes CASSLIRRGGRAGELFF.